The rows below give T cell receptor beta chains drawn from one sample of a study of cytomegalovirus exposure and HLA in healthy donors. Here immunoSEQ multiplex PCR was the method, and the copy in TCRdb shows in-frame clones only, minus some. The sample lists 200,000 or so clones; roughly 80% were seen once. The sequencing input was PBMCs. The origin of the receptors is a woman aged 45 to 65 in good health and CMV-seropositive. Each CDR3 is given with its conserved first and last residue. Fields, in order: J gene, D gene, V gene, clone size, CDR3 DNA, CDR3 protein. The D gene is left open where the match is weak. Not all rows give a size; the values are once, few, many and, for expanded clones, a class.

j_call: TRBJ2-2; d_call: .; v_call: TRBV11-2; clone_size: .; cdr3_nt: TGTGCCAGCAGCTTAGGACAGGCGGGCACCGGGGAGCTGTTTTTT; cdr3_aa: CASSLGQAGTGELFF
j_call: TRBJ2-5; d_call: TRBD1; v_call: TRBV19; clone_size: .; cdr3_nt: TGTGCCAGTAGTATACAGGGGGTTGAAAAGACCCAGTACTTC; cdr3_aa: CASSIQGVEKTQYF
j_call: TRBJ1-2; d_call: .; v_call: TRBV6-5; clone_size: .; cdr3_nt: TGTGCCAGCAGTCCCAGGGGCTATGGCTACACCTTC; cdr3_aa: CASSPRGYGYTF
j_call: TRBJ2-1; d_call: .; v_call: TRBV21-1; clone_size: .; cdr3_nt: TGTGCCAGCAGCAGGTCGGACTGTGACTACAATGAGCAGTTCTTC; cdr3_aa: CASSRSDCDYNEQFF
j_call: TRBJ2-3; d_call: .; v_call: TRBV5-4; clone_size: .; cdr3_nt: TGTGCCAGCAGCTTGGGGGGGGATAGCACAGATACGCAGTATTTT; cdr3_aa: CASSLGGDSTDTQYF
j_call: TRBJ1-6; d_call: .; v_call: TRBV28; clone_size: .; cdr3_nt: TGTGCCAGCAGTTTAGGACAGCTCTCCTATAATTCACCCCTCCACTTT; cdr3_aa: CASSLGQLSYNSPLHF
j_call: TRBJ1-5; d_call: TRBD1; v_call: TRBV10-3; clone_size: .; cdr3_nt: TGTGCCACGGGACAGGGAGTAGGCAATCAGCCCCAGCATTTT; cdr3_aa: CATGQGVGNQPQHF
j_call: TRBJ2-1; d_call: TRBD2; v_call: TRBV2; clone_size: .; cdr3_nt: TGTGCCAGCGGAGGGGGTAGCGGGAGGAGCTCCTACAATGAGCAGTTCTTC; cdr3_aa: CASGGGSGRSSYNEQFF
j_call: TRBJ1-4; d_call: TRBD1; v_call: TRBV11-2; clone_size: .; cdr3_nt: TGTGCCAGCAGCTACGGGACAGACGAAAAACTGTTTTTT; cdr3_aa: CASSYGTDEKLFF
j_call: TRBJ2-7; d_call: .; v_call: TRBV25-1; clone_size: .; cdr3_nt: TGTGCCAGCAGTGAAATAAGGGGAATACCAGGCGAGCAGTACTTC; cdr3_aa: CASSEIRGIPGEQYF
j_call: TRBJ1-1; d_call: TRBD1; v_call: TRBV29-1; clone_size: .; cdr3_nt: TGCAGCTCTGCCCGTACACAGGGGGATGAAGCTTTCTTT; cdr3_aa: CSSARTQGDEAFF
j_call: TRBJ2-5; d_call: .; v_call: TRBV19; clone_size: .; cdr3_nt: TGTGCCAGTACCCCTAACCACCGGGACACCCACCAAGAGACCCAGTACTTC; cdr3_aa: CASTPNHRDTHQETQYF
j_call: TRBJ2-1; d_call: .; v_call: TRBV7-9; clone_size: .; cdr3_nt: TGTGCCAGCAGCTTACGACTAAGTGTCTCCTACAATGAGCAGTTCTTC; cdr3_aa: CASSLRLSVSYNEQFF
j_call: TRBJ2-5; d_call: .; v_call: TRBV6-5; clone_size: .; cdr3_nt: TGTGCCAGCAGTTACAGGGGCACCCAAGAGACCCAGTACTTC; cdr3_aa: CASSYRGTQETQYF
j_call: TRBJ2-7; d_call: .; v_call: TRBV7-3; clone_size: .; cdr3_nt: TGTGCCAGCAGCTTAAATCCGGGAGTCGGCGAGCAGTACTTC; cdr3_aa: CASSLNPGVGEQYF
j_call: TRBJ1-1; d_call: .; v_call: TRBV5-6; clone_size: .; cdr3_nt: TGTGCCAGCAGCTTGGCAGGGTGGAGCACTGAAGCTTTCTTT; cdr3_aa: CASSLAGWSTEAFF
j_call: TRBJ1-5; d_call: .; v_call: TRBV6-6; clone_size: .; cdr3_nt: TGTGCCAGCAGTTACCCCTCCCTCCAGCCCCAGCATTTT; cdr3_aa: CASSYPSLQPQHF
j_call: TRBJ1-1; d_call: .; v_call: TRBV15; clone_size: once; cdr3_nt: TGTGCCACCAGCAGAAACCTAATGAACACTGAAGCTTTCTTT; cdr3_aa: CATSRNLMNTEAFF
j_call: TRBJ1-5; d_call: TRBD1; v_call: TRBV5-4; clone_size: .; cdr3_nt: TGTGCCAGCCTATTCTCAGACAGGGGAATAGGATTGAGCAATCAGCCCCAGCATTTT; cdr3_aa: CASLFSDRGIGLSNQPQHF
j_call: TRBJ1-3; d_call: .; v_call: TRBV19; clone_size: .; cdr3_nt: TGTGCCAGTACCCTCGGTGGAAACACCATATATTTT; cdr3_aa: CASTLGGNTIYF
j_call: TRBJ2-5; d_call: TRBD2; v_call: TRBV28; clone_size: .; cdr3_nt: TGTGCCAGCAGTTCCCCGACTAGCGGGAAAGGGGGCCAAGAGACCCAGTACTTC; cdr3_aa: CASSSPTSGKGGQETQYF
j_call: TRBJ1-5; d_call: TRBD1; v_call: TRBV19; clone_size: .; cdr3_nt: TGTGCCAGTTCAGGGGGATCAGGGAGCAATCAGCCCCAGCATTTT; cdr3_aa: CASSGGSGSNQPQHF
j_call: TRBJ2-3; d_call: TRBD2; v_call: TRBV6-5; clone_size: .; cdr3_nt: TGTGCCAGCGGTAGAAGGACTAGCGGCACAGATACGCAGTATTTT; cdr3_aa: CASGRRTSGTDTQYF
j_call: TRBJ2-2; d_call: .; v_call: TRBV6-1; clone_size: .; cdr3_nt: TGTGCCAGCAGTGGTACAAGGAACACCGGGGAGCTGTTTTTT; cdr3_aa: CASSGTRNTGELFF
j_call: TRBJ2-5; d_call: .; v_call: TRBV2; clone_size: .; cdr3_nt: TGTGCCAGCAGTGTACAAGAGACCCAGTACTTC; cdr3_aa: CASSVQETQYF
j_call: TRBJ1-4; d_call: .; v_call: TRBV10-3; clone_size: .; cdr3_nt: TGTGCCATCAGTGAGTCGGGGGCCCGGGCAGGTAATGAAAAACTGTTTTTT; cdr3_aa: CAISESGARAGNEKLFF
j_call: TRBJ2-1; d_call: TRBD2; v_call: TRBV7-2; clone_size: .; cdr3_nt: TGTGCCAGCAGCGTAAGCGGGGGGTTCTACAATGAGCAGTTCTTC; cdr3_aa: CASSVSGGFYNEQFF
j_call: TRBJ1-1; d_call: .; v_call: TRBV18; clone_size: .; cdr3_nt: TGTGCCAGCTCACCACCGGGCAGGGTCTTCACTGAAGCTTTCTTT; cdr3_aa: CASSPPGRVFTEAFF
j_call: TRBJ2-3; d_call: .; v_call: TRBV7-9; clone_size: .; cdr3_nt: TGTGCCAGCAGCATCGGGACAGGACTAGGCACAGATACGCAGTATTTT; cdr3_aa: CASSIGTGLGTDTQYF
j_call: TRBJ2-5; d_call: TRBD2; v_call: TRBV11-2; clone_size: .; cdr3_nt: TGTGCCAGCAGCCCCAACCTAGCGGGGAACCAAGAGACCCAGTACTTC; cdr3_aa: CASSPNLAGNQETQYF
j_call: TRBJ2-2; d_call: .; v_call: TRBV27; clone_size: .; cdr3_nt: TGTGCCAGCAGTTCCTTAAAGCGGTTAGACACCGGGGAGCTGTTTTTT; cdr3_aa: CASSSLKRLDTGELFF
j_call: TRBJ1-3; d_call: .; v_call: TRBV4-3; clone_size: few; cdr3_nt: TGCGCCAGCAGCCAGGCACGATACAGAAACACCATATATTTT; cdr3_aa: CASSQARYRNTIYF
j_call: TRBJ1-1; d_call: TRBD1; v_call: TRBV2; clone_size: .; cdr3_nt: TGTGCCAGCAGTACACGGACAGGGAAAACTGAAGCTTTCTTT; cdr3_aa: CASSTRTGKTEAFF
j_call: TRBJ1-4; d_call: TRBD1; v_call: TRBV30; clone_size: .; cdr3_nt: TGTGCCTGGAGTAGATGGGCAGGGGGATCTAATGAAAAACTGTTTTTT; cdr3_aa: CAWSRWAGGSNEKLFF
j_call: TRBJ2-2; d_call: TRBD1; v_call: TRBV28; clone_size: once; cdr3_nt: TGTGCCAGCAGTTCGGGACAGGTCGGTCGGACCGGGGAGCTGTTTTTT; cdr3_aa: CASSSGQVGRTGELFF
j_call: TRBJ1-4; d_call: TRBD1; v_call: TRBV6-5; clone_size: few; cdr3_nt: TGTGCCAGCAGTTCCAGGACAGGGGATGCTCTTGGAAAACTGTTTTTT; cdr3_aa: CASSSRTGDALGKLFF
j_call: TRBJ1-1; d_call: TRBD1; v_call: TRBV19; clone_size: .; cdr3_nt: TGTGCCAGTAGTATAATATCTGGACAGGGATTGAACACTGAAGCTTTCTTT; cdr3_aa: CASSIISGQGLNTEAFF
j_call: TRBJ2-7; d_call: .; v_call: TRBV25-1; clone_size: .; cdr3_nt: TGTGCCAGCAGTGAAAGAGGGTTCGAGCAGTACTTC; cdr3_aa: CASSERGFEQYF
j_call: TRBJ1-5; d_call: .; v_call: TRBV18; clone_size: .; cdr3_nt: TGTGCCAGCTCACCAATAGGGGGGGCCCTAAATCAGCCCCAGCATTTT; cdr3_aa: CASSPIGGALNQPQHF
j_call: TRBJ2-7; d_call: .; v_call: TRBV12-1; clone_size: .; cdr3_nt: TGTGCCAGCAGCTTATCGAGACAAGAGCTTAACGAGCAGTACTTC; cdr3_aa: CASSLSRQELNEQYF
j_call: TRBJ1-2; d_call: TRBD1; v_call: TRBV5-1; clone_size: .; cdr3_nt: TGCGCCAGCAGCTACGGACAGGGCTATGGCTACACCTTC; cdr3_aa: CASSYGQGYGYTF
j_call: TRBJ2-1; d_call: TRBD1; v_call: TRBV11-1; clone_size: .; cdr3_nt: TGTGCCAGCAGCGCTACGGGACAGGGACCCAATGAGCAGTTCTTC; cdr3_aa: CASSATGQGPNEQFF
j_call: TRBJ1-3; d_call: .; v_call: TRBV2; clone_size: .; cdr3_nt: TGTGCCAGCAGTGTTGGACAACTCTCTGGAAACACCATATATTTT; cdr3_aa: CASSVGQLSGNTIYF
j_call: TRBJ1-4; d_call: .; v_call: TRBV13; clone_size: .; cdr3_nt: TGTGCCAGCAGCTTGTGGGGCTCGGGTGAAAAACTGTTTTTT; cdr3_aa: CASSLWGSGEKLFF
j_call: TRBJ2-1; d_call: .; v_call: TRBV5-1; clone_size: .; cdr3_nt: TGCGCCAGCAGCTTGGAGGCAGCGGACAATGAGCAGTTCTTC; cdr3_aa: CASSLEAADNEQFF
j_call: TRBJ1-5; d_call: .; v_call: TRBV6-5; clone_size: .; cdr3_nt: TGTGCCAGCATCCCGGGGGGTGCATCGCCCCAGCATTTT; cdr3_aa: CASIPGGASPQHF
j_call: TRBJ1-2; d_call: .; v_call: TRBV11-2; clone_size: .; cdr3_nt: TGTGCCAGCAGCTTAGGGTTCAGGGCCCAGGATGGCTACACCTTC; cdr3_aa: CASSLGFRAQDGYTF
j_call: TRBJ2-7; d_call: .; v_call: TRBV9; clone_size: .; cdr3_nt: TGTGCCAGCAGCGTAGCCGGGAGTCAGAACGAGCAGTACTTC; cdr3_aa: CASSVAGSQNEQYF
j_call: TRBJ2-1; d_call: TRBD2; v_call: TRBV5-4; clone_size: .; cdr3_nt: TGTGCCAGCAGCGCCGGACTAGCGGGAAGGACGGGCTACAATGAGCAGTTCTTC; cdr3_aa: CASSAGLAGRTGYNEQFF
j_call: TRBJ2-7; d_call: .; v_call: TRBV6-5; clone_size: .; cdr3_nt: TGTGCCAGCAGGGTCGCGGCTACAGGCTACGAGCAGTACTTC; cdr3_aa: CASRVAATGYEQYF